This T cell receptor beta chain originates from a study of beta chain features in type 1 diabetes. Overall study context: No age, gender or cell yield differences were seen between patients and healthy donors. Study results and limitations: TCRB CDR3s were moderately but significantly shorter in Type 1 diabetes patients in all four CD4+ subsets.

Per donor, one heparinised blood draw averaged roughly 120 mL. This clone was detected only a few times. Antigen: not known. All of the isolated RNA was reverse transcribed, so expressed TCRB transcripts were sequenced. Method: immunoSEQ multiplex PCR; TCRdb's copy keeps in-frame clones and lacks some. The sample yields approximately 160,000 clones, under 13% seen once. In germline, CDR1 is KGHSH, CDR2 LQKENI. V dropped 5 bases and J dropped 3 bases, with 8 bases sitting between them. The CDR3 is 13 residues long. The chain has TRBV18 and TRBJ1-5, with no clear D. Sequencing was done on a sample of central memory CD4+ T cells from blood. The receptor's source is a young man with type 1 diabetes. The CDR3: CASSTAVNQPQHF. The CDR3 nucleotides are TGTGCCAGCTCAACAGCGGTCAATCAGCCCCAGCATTTT.